The 10 T cell receptor beta chains below all came from one sample that was sequenced in a study of T cell changes during pregnancy in multiple sclerosis. Profiling relied on immunoSEQ multiplex PCR, and the TCRdb table lists in-frame clones only, not all of them. In the table there are about 120,000 clones, roughly 92% of which are singletons. The material sequenced was peripheral blood, taken before pregnancy. All receptors derive from a female donor with multiple sclerosis, enrolled in a pregnancy study.

The rearrangement joins TRBV5-6 to TRBJ1-2, with a tentative D call TRBD1 (5 bases). The CDR3 totals 14 residues. The V end was cut by 2 bases, the J end by 8 bases, with 16 bases between. From germline, CDR1 is SGHDT and CDR2 YYEEEE. The CDR3 reads CASSFSGGAGGYTF. The CDR3 coding sequence is TGTGCCAGCAGCTTCTCGGGCGGGGCCGGGGGCTACACCTTC.

The chain recombines TRBV30 with TRBJ2-7, with 13 positions matching TRBD2. The junction had 7 bases not matched to a gene; V was cut back by 4 bases and J by 7 bases. The CDR3 consists of 14 residues. CDR1 and CDR2 from the germline V gene are GTSNPN and SVGIG (reference sequence). CDR3 loop: CAWNALGLAGEQYF. The DNA of the CDR3 is TGTGCCTGGAACGCACTGGGACTAGCGGGAGAGCAGTACTTC.

The chain is built from TRBV28 and TRBJ1-2; unclear D gene. Germline-derived CDR1 and CDR2 are MDHEN and SYDVKM. Trimming removed 8 bases at V and 7 bases at J, with 20 bases between. The CDR3 spans 14 residues. In nucleotides, the CDR3 is TGTGCCAGCTCTCCCTCCAGAAAAAGTGCTGGCTACACCTTC. It yields the protein CASSPSRKSAGYTF.

The chain carries TRBV5-1 and TRBJ2-3; D may be TRBD2 (6 bases). The CDR3 extends over 15 amino acids. Per germline, CDR1 SGHRS and CDR2 YFSETQ. V lost 1 base and J lost 3, with 12 bases in between. The CDR3, as DNA: TGCGCCAGCAGCTTGAACACGGGAGCAACAGATACGCAGTATTTT. Encoded protein: CASSLNTGATDTQYF.

The chain carries TRBV5-1 and TRBJ1-1; TRBD1 matches at 8 bases. The germline V gene encodes CDR1 SGHRS and CDR2 YFSETQ. This CDR3 has 14 amino acids. The junction had 7 bases not matched to a gene; V was cut back by 4 bases and J by 5 bases. Written as DNA, the CDR3 is TGCGCCAGCAGCGAAGGACAGGGATGGACTGAAGCTTTCTTT. Protein product: CASSEGQGWTEAFF.

The sample holds one count of this clone. V usage is TRBV18 and J usage is TRBJ1-1; no definite D call. Germline V lookup: CDR1 KGHSH, CDR2 LQKENI. The CDR3 has 13 residues. The V and J ends lost 4 bases and 0 bases respectively, with 6 bases between them. The CDR3 DNA sequence: TGTGCCAGCTCACATGACTTGAACACTGAAGCTTTCTTT. Its translation: CASSHDLNTEAFF.

The chain carries TRBV29-1 and TRBJ2-2; no definite D call. The germline V gene encodes CDR1 SQVTM and CDR2 ANQGSEA. V lost 1 base to trimming and J lost 5 bases, with 8 bases between them. The CDR3 is made up of 13 amino acids. The CDR3 bases are TGCAGCGTTGAAGCGAGAGGTACCGGGGAGCTGTTTTTT. It encodes CSVEARGTGELFF.

The chain carries TRBV11-2 and TRBJ2-3; 14 bases line up with TRBD2. The CDR3 totals 17 residues. Germline CDR1 is SGHAT and CDR2 is FQNNGV. Germline trimming cut 8 bases from V and 1 base from J; bases unmatched to any gene: 8. DNA of the CDR3: TGTGCCAGCCGACTAGCGGGAGGGGGGTTCGGCACAGATACGCAGTATTTT. Amino acid sequence: CASRLAGGGFGTDTQYF.

This chain connects TRBV11-1 to TRBJ2-3; no firm D call. Germline V CDR1 and CDR2: SGHAT, FQDESV (reference sequence). CDR3 length equals 14 residues. Trimming stripped 2 bases from V and 2 bases from J, with 8 bases between. Here the CDR3 reads CASSLTVSTDTQYF. CDR3 bases: TGTGCCAGCAGCTTAACGGTCTCCACAGATACGCAGTATTTT.

The rearrangement uses TRBV5-6 and TRBJ2-5; 7 bases align to TRBD1. Trimming cost V 4 bases and J 7 bases; bases outside gene matches: 13. Germline V CDR1 and CDR2: SGHDT, YYEEEE. The CDR3 covers 15 residues. The CDR3 sequence is CASSLPDRERGTQYF. The CDR3, as DNA: TGTGCCAGCAGCCTACCCGACAGGGAGAGGGGGACCCAGTACTTC.